This T cell receptor (beta chain) came from a study of cytomegalovirus exposure and HLA in healthy donors. A remark on this clone: Its antigen is unknown.

It was with 60 Vbeta and 13 Jbeta primers that the PCR ran. The table came from immunoSEQ multiplex PCR; TCRdb's copy has only in-frame clones and leaves some out. The sample records roughly 150,000 clones, around three quarters being singletons. J lost 2 bases, V lost 9 bases, and 8 bases had no gene match. The V gene's germline CDR1 is LNHDA and CDR2 SQIVND (reference sequence). This CDR3 has 14 residues. The study's findings and limits: For most subjects, TCR beta sequences were reported to predict HLA-A and HLA-B alleles with accuracy. Rare TCR sequences predominated, though certain public TCRs were found in many donors.

The rearrangement joins TRBV19 to TRBJ1-2; TRBD1 matches at 8 bases. Sequenced sample: PBMCs. The origin of this receptor is a woman between 40 and 55 years old in good health and CMV-seronegative. CDR3 loop: CASRFGQGNYGYTF. CDR3 bases: TGTGCCAGCAGATTCGGACAGGGAAACTATGGCTACACCTTC.